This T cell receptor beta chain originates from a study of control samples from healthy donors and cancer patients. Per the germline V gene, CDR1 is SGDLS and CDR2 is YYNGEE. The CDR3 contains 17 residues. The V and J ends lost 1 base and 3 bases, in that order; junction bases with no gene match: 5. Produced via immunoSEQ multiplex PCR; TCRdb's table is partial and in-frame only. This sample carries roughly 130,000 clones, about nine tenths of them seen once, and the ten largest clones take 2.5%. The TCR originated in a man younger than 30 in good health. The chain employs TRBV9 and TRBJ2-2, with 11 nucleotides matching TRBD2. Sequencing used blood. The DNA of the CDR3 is TGTGCCAGCAGCGTATCACTAGCGGGAGTGGACACCGGGGAGCTGTTTTTT. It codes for CASSVSLAGVDTGELFF.